These T cell receptor beta chains were read from a single sample in a study of shared clonotypes between healthy human individuals. Some clones are missing from TCRdb's copy, which holds only in-frame ones; the method was immunoSEQ multiplex PCR. The table shows fewer than 2.5 million clones, with roughly 93% occurring only once. Input material: naive CD4+ T cells from PBMCs. The origin of the receptors is a man younger than 35 in good health. Some clones in this sample may be carry-over from other donors' samples. Each CDR3 is given without its conserved first and last residue. Clone size is given for some rows only: seen once, a few or many times, or a class if the clone is expanded.

size: .; length: 13; V: TRBV6-1; CDR3: ASSRTGGLSTEAF
size: .; length: 13; V: TRBV7-9; CDR3: ASSLAAGVKDEQF
size: .; length: 11; V: TRBV7-9; CDR3: ASSGQTRSPLH
size: .; length: 13; V: TRBV5-8; CDR3: ASSFSRGQNYGYT
size: .; length: 12; V: TRBV5-5; CDR3: ASSLGAGRYGYT
size: .; length: 10; V: TRBV29-1; CDR3: SAGPPTGELF
size: .; length: 12; V: TRBV5-1; CDR3: ASLPGTGGATQY
size: .; length: 11; V: TRBV5-1; CDR3: ASSWTGNQPQH
size: .; length: 13; V: TRBV25-1; CDR3: ASSVTGGSGNTIY
size: .; length: 9; V: TRBV7-3; CDR3: ASSFGVEQF
size: .; length: 14; V: TRBV12-5; CDR3: ASGIIAGPNTGELF
size: .; length: 6; V: TRBV29-1; CDR3: SVGGYT
size: few; length: 12; V: TRBV21-1; CDR3: ASSRQGADTEAF
size: .; length: 11; V: TRBV7-8; CDR3: ASSPGQGDTQY
size: .; length: 15; V: TRBV7-9; CDR3: ASSPRGTSGRTYEQY
size: .; length: 13; V: TRBV28; CDR3: ASSLIRGGAYGYT
size: .; length: 14; V: TRBV25-1; CDR3: ASTGGAGPFVGTQY
size: .; length: 14; V: TRBV28; CDR3: ASSSPSYTGNEKLF
size: .; length: 13; V: TRBV7-2; CDR3: ASSPGTGPPYGYT
size: .; length: 13; V: TRBV5-1; CDR3: ASSLSGMNTGELF
size: .; length: 11; V: TRBV2; CDR3: ASGKQANYGYT
size: .; length: 13; V: TRBV30; CDR3: AWNFVAGVGNEQF
size: .; length: 15; V: TRBV7-3; CDR3: ASSLTPTTGPSGKQF